This TCR beta chain was profiled in a study of cytomegalovirus exposure and HLA in healthy donors. General study findings and limits: Overall, approximately 180 TCR beta chains were annotated as cytomegalovirus-associated. It was taken for granted in presence/absence analyses that sequencing depth across donors was roughly uniform.

The PCR made use of 60 Vbeta and 13 Jbeta primers. Measured with immunoSEQ multiplex PCR; TCRdb has only the in-frame clones, and not every one. The repertoire includes roughly 120,000 clones, around 64% of them detected once, and 2% to 2.5% sits in the top ten. This CDR3 has 14 residues. CDR1 is MNHNS and CDR2 is SASEGT in the germline V gene. This clone has a handful of counts. Its cognate antigen is unknown. V usage is TRBV6-1 and J usage is TRBJ2-5; TRBD2 aligns across 7 bases. The J call is uncertain, as TRBJ2-7 better fits the DNA end. Sequences were obtained from PBMCs. The clonotype comes from a woman aged 30 to 39 in good health and CMV-seronegative. Here the CDR3 DNA reads TGTGCCAGCAGTCCCCCGGGACTAACTTACGAGCAGTACTTC. This sequence encodes CASSPPGLTYEQYF.